This record covers a single TCR beta chain. The antigen remains unidentified. A CD45RA+ naive subset and a CD45RA-negative memory subset were split from CD4+ cells. These data belong to a study of shared clonotypes between healthy human individuals. Looking at the study overall: Three CD4 naive, three CD4 memory, two CD8 naive and one CD8 memory plate were used per donor.

The study, taken as a whole, reports: A handful of donors showed sharing of roughly 5% of naive CD4 clonotypes.

Germline lookup yields CDR1 KGHSH and CDR2 LQKENI. Trimming took 2 bases from V and 8 from J, leaving 13 bases between them. This CDR3 spans 14 amino acids. As originally analysed: Owing to the provision of junction-only sequences devoid of quality scores by immunoSEQ, filtering differed. The data were produced by immunoSEQ multiplex PCR, yet TCRdb's version contains in-frame clones alone and is incomplete. The DNA gave D and trimming, while V, J and clone size come from that table. The table lists 2 million or so clones, over 85% of them singletons, with 0.1% to 0.15% in the top ten. The chain employs TRBV18 and TRBJ1-3; D is unclear. The TCR sequence derives from a man aged 18 to 35 in good health. Specimen: naive CD4+ T cells sorted from blood. Subset meaning: CD45RA+ positively selected. The CDR3 DNA reads TGTGCCAGCTCACCAAGCAACCCAAGCGACACCATATATTTT. This sequence encodes CASSPSNPSDTIYF. The complete variable domain, with remaining parts taken from reference TRBV18 and TRBJ1-3, reads NAGVMQNPRHLVRRRGQEARLRCSPMKGHSHVYWYRQLPEEGLKFMVYLQKENIIDESGMPKERFSAEFPKEGPSILRIQQVVRGDSAAYFCASSPSNPSDTIYFGEGSWLTVV.